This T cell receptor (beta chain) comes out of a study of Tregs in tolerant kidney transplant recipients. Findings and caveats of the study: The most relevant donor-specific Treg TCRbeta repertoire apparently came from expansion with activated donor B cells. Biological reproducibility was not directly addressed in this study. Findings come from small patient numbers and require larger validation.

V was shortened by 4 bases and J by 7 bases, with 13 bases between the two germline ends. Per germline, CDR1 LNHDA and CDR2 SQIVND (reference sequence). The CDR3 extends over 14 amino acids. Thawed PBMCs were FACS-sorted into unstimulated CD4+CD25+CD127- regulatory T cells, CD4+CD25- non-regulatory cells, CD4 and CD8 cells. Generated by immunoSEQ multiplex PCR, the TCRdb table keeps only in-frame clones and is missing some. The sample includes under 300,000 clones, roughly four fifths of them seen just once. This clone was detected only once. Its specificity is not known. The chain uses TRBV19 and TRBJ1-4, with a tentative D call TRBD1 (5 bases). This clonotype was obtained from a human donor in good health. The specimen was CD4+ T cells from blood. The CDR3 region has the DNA TGTGCCAGTAGTACCGGGACGGTTACTGAAAAACTGTTTTTT. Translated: CASSTGTVTEKLFF. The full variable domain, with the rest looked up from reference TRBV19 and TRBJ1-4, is DGGITQSPKYLFRKEGQNVTLSCEQNLNHDAMYWYRQDPGQGLRLIYYSQIVNDFQKGDIAEGYSVSREKKESFPLTVTSAQKNPTAFYLCASSTGTVTEKLFFGSGTQLSVL.